The 17 T cell receptor beta chains below were found in one sample sequenced in a study of technical replicates of blood from a few donors. The repertoire was sequenced with immunoSEQ multiplex PCR; TCRdb's copy has only in-frame clones and lacks some. Among about 100,000 clones listed, 90% to 96% were seen once. Specimen: T cells isolated from PBMCs. The receptors shown here come from a human donor in good health.

This clone was counted once. The rearrangement uses TRBV7-9 and TRBJ2-7; possible D gene TRBD2, 6 bases. V dropped 5 bases and J dropped 3 bases, with 20 bases sitting between them. CDR1 and CDR2 from the germline V gene are SEHNR and FQNEAQ (reference sequence). The CDR3 extends over 16 amino acids. CDR3 bases: TGTGCCAGCAGCCCTTGGGGGGAAACCGCAGTCTACGAGCAGTACTTC. This encodes CASSPWGETAVYEQYF.

The V call is TRBV29-1, the J call TRBJ2-7; 13 bases are shared with TRBD2. The CDR3 length is 15 residues. The germline V gene encodes CDR1 SQVTM and CDR2 ANQGSEA. The V and J ends lost 6 bases and 3 bases, in that order; junction bases with no gene match: 8. This chain's CDR3 is CSVDTSGRGRYEQYF. The CDR3 DNA is TGCAGCGTGGACACTAGCGGGAGGGGTCGCTACGAGCAGTACTTC.

The chain is built from TRBV19 and TRBJ1-5; 7 bases map to TRBD1. CDR1 is LNHDA and CDR2 is SQIVND in the germline V gene (reference sequence). CDR3 length: 12 amino acids. The V gene end was trimmed by 9 bases and the J gene end by 12 bases; junction bases not matched to a gene: 11. CDR3 sequence: CASGQEGGGQHF. CDR3 DNA: TGTGCCAGCGGACAGGAGGGGGGCGGCCAGCATTTT.

The V call is TRBV5-1, the J call TRBJ2-2; the match to TRBD2 covers 7 bases. CDR1 SGHRS and CDR2 YFSETQ come from the germline V gene. The CDR3 runs to 13 residues. The ends lost 6 bases at V and 1 base at J; junction bases unmatched: 0. The CDR3 coding sequence is TGCGCCAGCACTAGCGGGAACACCGGGGAGCTGTTTTTT. It specifies CASTSGNTGELFF.

The genes are TRBV19 and TRBJ1-5; no definite D call. CDR1 and CDR2 from the germline V gene are LNHDA and SQIVND (reference sequence). The CDR3 runs 14 residues. With 11 bases removed from V and 0 bases from J, the gap between germline ends came to 14 bases. The CDR3 DNA sequence: TGTGCCTCGAATGAGGTGAATAGCAATCAGCCCCAGCATTTT. It encodes CASNEVNSNQPQHF.

V and J are TRBV19 and TRBJ1-2, with 8 positions matching TRBD1. Germline-derived CDR1 and CDR2 are LNHDA and SQIVND (reference sequence). V dropped 5 bases and J dropped 8; count of bases not matched to a gene: 4. There are 12 residues in the CDR3. The CDR3 here is CASSFRGHGYTF. CDR3 nucleotide sequence: TGTGCCAGTAGTTTCAGGGGGCACGGCTACACCTTC.

This clone was found a few times. This sequence joins TRBV10-3 and TRBJ2-7; D may be TRBD2 (6 bases). The CDR3 loop spans 15 amino acids. Trimming removed 4 bases at V and 1 base at J, with 14 bases between. Germline CDR1 ENHRY, CDR2 SYGVKD. The CDR3 coding sequence is TGTGCCATCAGTGTAAGCGGGTATGGGTCCTACGAGCAGTACTTC. Its protein is CAISVSGYGSYEQYF.

V usage is TRBV18 and J usage is TRBJ2-7, with 8 bases identical to TRBD1. J was trimmed by 7 bases and V by 4 bases; bases with no gene match: 15. CDR1 is KGHSH, CDR2 LQKENI, per germline. There are 16 residues in the CDR3. The CDR3 region has the DNA TGTGCCAGCTCACTCGGGACAGGAGATTTCCTTGTTGAGCAGTACTTC. It is translated as CASSLGTGDFLVEQYF.

The V and J genes are TRBV10-2 and TRBJ2-2; D remains ambiguous. CDR3 size: 13 residues. Germline V gene data show CDR1 as WSHSY and CDR2 as SAAADI. The ends were cut back, 7 bases at V and 7 bases at J, with 13 bases in the middle. CDR3 residues: CASTPGAIGELFF. The DNA of the CDR3 is TGCGCCAGCACCCCAGGCGCCATCGGGGAGCTGTTTTTT.

V is TRBV28 and J is TRBJ2-3; tentative D call: TRBD1 (6 bases). The CDR3 consists of 13 residues. Trimming removed 4 bases from V and 5 bases from J, with 10 bases in between. From germline, CDR1 is MDHEN and CDR2 SYDVKM. DNA of the CDR3: TGTGCCAGCAGTTCTTCCAGGGGAGATACGCAGTATTTT. It specifies CASSSSRGDTQYF.

The rearrangement joins TRBV29-1 to TRBJ1-2; D unclear. Germline assignment: CDR1 SQVTM and CDR2 ANQGSEA. CDR3 length equals 13 residues. Trimming removed 3 bases from V and 9 bases from J, with 17 bases in between. The CDR3 region is CSVESYQEKSYTF. The DNA for the CDR3 is TGCAGCGTTGAGTCTTATCAGGAAAAGAGCTACACCTTC.

The chain employs TRBV27 and TRBJ2-1; 8 nucleotides align to TRBD2. J gave up 8 bases and V 5 bases, and 14 bases lay outside the gene matches. CDR3 length equals 16 residues. The V gene's germline CDR1 is MNHEY and CDR2 SMNVEV (reference sequence). CDR3 in amino acids: CASSLTAGLETHEQFF. CDR3 nucleotides: TGTGCCAGCAGTCTGACTGCGGGACTAGAAACCCATGAGCAGTTCTTC.

The CDR3: CASSLWATGSISGYTF. The CDR3 DNA is TGTGCCAGCAGTTTATGGGCGACAGGGAGTATTTCTGGCTACACCTTC. The rearrangement uses TRBV27 and TRBJ1-2; 7 positions match TRBD1. CDR1 is MNHEY and CDR2 is SMNVEV in the germline V gene (reference sequence). The CDR3 spans 16 residues. V dropped 1 base and J dropped 7; count of bases not matched to a gene: 12.

The rearrangement uses TRBV2 and TRBJ2-3; TRBD2 matches 13 bases. The V gene's germline CDR1 is SNHLY and CDR2 FYNNEI. The trim removed 6 bases at V and 8 bases at J, leaving 11 bases unmatched. The CDR3 is 16 amino acids. The chain's CDR3 is CASRETSGGTPATQYF. The CDR3 DNA reads as TGTGCCAGCAGAGAGACTAGCGGGGGGACCCCAGCTACGCAGTATTTT. Full variable domain (outside the CDR3, taken from reference TRBV2 and TRBJ2-3): EPEVTQTPSHQVTQMGQEVILRCVPISNHLYFYWYRQILGQKVEFLVSFYNNEISEKSEIFDDQFSVERPDGSNFTLKIRSTKLEDSAMYFCASRETSGGTPATQYFGPGTRLTVL.

This chain uses TRBV5-1 with TRBJ1-2, with 7 nucleotides matching TRBD1. The ends lost 3 bases at V and 8 bases at J; junction bases unmatched: 13. The CDR3 has 15 amino acids. CDR1 is SGHRS and CDR2 is YFSETQ in the germline V gene. The CDR3 region has the DNA TGCGCCAGCAGCTCCCCGGGACAGAAGCTGAGCGGCTACACCTTC. This encodes CASSSPGQKLSGYTF.

J is TRBJ1-1 and V is TRBV27; D remains unclear. Per germline, CDR1 MNHEY and CDR2 SMNVEV (reference sequence). Trimming stripped 4 bases from V and 4 bases from J, with 4 bases between. CDR3 size: 11 residues. The CDR3 reads CASSSPTEAFF. The CDR3, as DNA: TGTGCCAGCAGTTCTCCCACTGAAGCTTTCTTT.

J is TRBJ1-6 and V is TRBV6-5, with D unclear. The length of the CDR3 is 14 residues. Germline V gives CDR1 MNHEY, CDR2 SVGAGI. V was trimmed by 2 bases and J by 7 bases, leaving 9 bases between them. CDR3 sequence: CASSYGPRNSPLHF. CDR3 nucleotide sequence: TGTGCCAGCAGTTACGGTCCCCGGAATTCACCCCTCCACTTT.